This entry describes one T cell receptor (beta chain). Its antigen is as yet unknown. V was pared by 5 bases and J by 1 base, with 3 bases of the junction left unmatched. This CDR3 is 14 amino acids long. Germline V gene lookup returns CDR1 SGHTA and CDR2 FQGNSA. The sample originates from a study of T-cell memory formation after mild COVID-19. The overall study: The TCR clusters were mostly specific to one donor. General study results and limits: Those CD4+ clones that contracted were mainly in CM and EM (CD8+ ones in EMRA). Day 37-peaking second-wave clones had unconfirmed SARS-CoV-2 specificity. There were some responding clones in pre-infection memory, which suggested that cross-reactive memory had joined.

TCRdb passed the 5' RACE reads through MiXCR, listing each CDR3 protein once. The repertoire holds about 250,000 distinct CDR3 sequences, with approximately 15% as singletons. The V and J genes are TRBV7-2 and TRBJ2-5; 8 nucleotides line up with TRBD2. The clonotype originates from an adult woman who had mild COVID-19 (a few samples of this study predate the infection). Cell type and time point are not known. The sequencing input was PBMCs or a T cell subset sorted from them (not recorded which). The CDR3 protein is CASSITSGQETQYF. CDR3 coding DNA: TGTGCCAGCAGCATTACTAGCGGCCAAGAGACCCAGTACTTC. The full variable domain, its missing parts supplied by reference TRBV7-2 and TRBJ2-5, is GAGVSQSPSNKVTEKGKDVELRCDPISGHTALYWYRQSLGQGLEFLIYFQGNSAPDKSGLPSDRFSAERTGGSVSTLTIQRTQQEDSAVYLCASSITSGQETQYFGPGTRLLVL.